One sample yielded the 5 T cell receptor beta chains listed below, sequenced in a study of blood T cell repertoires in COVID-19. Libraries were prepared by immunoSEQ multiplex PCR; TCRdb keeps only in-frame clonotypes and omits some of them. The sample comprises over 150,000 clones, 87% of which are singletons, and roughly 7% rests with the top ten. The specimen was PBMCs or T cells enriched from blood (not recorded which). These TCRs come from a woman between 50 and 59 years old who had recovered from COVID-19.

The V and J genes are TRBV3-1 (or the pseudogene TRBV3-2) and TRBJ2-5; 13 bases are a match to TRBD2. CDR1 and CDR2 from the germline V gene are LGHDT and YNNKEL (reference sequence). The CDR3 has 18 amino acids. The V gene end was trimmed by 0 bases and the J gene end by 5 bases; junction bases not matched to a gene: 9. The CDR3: CASSQDLGLAGVGETQYF. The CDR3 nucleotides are TGTGCCAGCAGCCAAGATCTTGGACTAGCGGGAGTGGGGGAGACCCAGTACTTC.

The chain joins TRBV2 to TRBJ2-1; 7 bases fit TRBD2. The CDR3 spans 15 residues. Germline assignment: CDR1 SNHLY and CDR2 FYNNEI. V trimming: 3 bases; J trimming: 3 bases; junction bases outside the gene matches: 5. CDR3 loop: CASSEASGFYNEQFF. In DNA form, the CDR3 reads TGTGCCAGCAGTGAGGCTAGCGGATTCTACAATGAGCAGTTCTTC.

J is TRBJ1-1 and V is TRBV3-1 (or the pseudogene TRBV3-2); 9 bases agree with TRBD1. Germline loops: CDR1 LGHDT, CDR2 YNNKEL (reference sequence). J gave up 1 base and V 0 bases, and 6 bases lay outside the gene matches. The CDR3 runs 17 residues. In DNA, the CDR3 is TGTGCCAGCAGCCAAGACCCTTGGACAGGGGAGAACACTGAAGCTTTCTTT. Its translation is CASSQDPWTGENTEAFF.

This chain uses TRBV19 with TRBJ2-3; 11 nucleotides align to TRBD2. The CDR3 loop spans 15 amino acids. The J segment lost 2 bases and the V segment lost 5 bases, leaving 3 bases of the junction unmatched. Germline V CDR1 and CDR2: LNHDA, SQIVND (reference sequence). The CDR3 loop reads CASSLTSGDTDTQYF. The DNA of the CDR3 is TGTGCCAGTAGTTTGACTAGCGGGGACACAGATACGCAGTATTTT.

CDR3 DNA sequence: TGTGCCAGCAGTAAGACAGGGGGAAAGACTGAAGCTTTCTTT. It specifies CASSKTGGKTEAFF. The V call is TRBV27, the J call TRBJ1-1, with TRBD1 matching 9 bases. CDR1 is MNHEY, CDR2 SMNVEV, per germline (reference sequence). V shed 5 bases and J 5 bases; nucleotides not matched to a gene: 6. The CDR3 spans 14 residues.